Listed below are T cell receptor beta chains from one sample, sequenced in a study of cytomegalovirus exposure and HLA in healthy donors. Repertoires were generated with immunoSEQ multiplex PCR, while TCRdb's copy carries only in-frame clones and drops some. The table shows 150,000 to 250,000 clones, with 79% occurring only once. The source material was PBMCs. All receptors come from a girl aged 10-17 years in good health and CMV-seropositive. CDR3s include the opening cysteine and the closing phenylalanine or tryptophan. A D gene is named only where the DNA matches it firmly. The listing skips clone size in some rows; elsewhere it reads once, few, many or a size class.

size	D	J	V	CDR3	DNA
NA	NA	TRBJ2-5	TRBV6-4	CASSGGGTPYQETQYF	TGTGCCAGCAGTGGGGGGGGGACACCGTACCAAGAGACCCAGTACTTC
NA	NA	TRBJ2-5	TRBV2	CASSYRLEQETQYF	TGTGCCAGCAGTTACAGGTTGGAGCAAGAGACCCAGTACTTC
NA	NA	TRBJ2-1	TRBV29-1	CSVVPSNEQFF	TGCAGCGTTGTCCCCTCCAATGAGCAGTTCTTC
NA	NA	TRBJ2-7	TRBV6-6	CASSENRVNEQYF	TGTGCCAGCAGCGAAAACAGGGTCAACGAGCAGTACTTC
NA	NA	TRBJ1-5	TRBV19	CASSIDRGGEANQPQHF	TGTGCCAGTAGTATAGATCGGGGAGGGGAGGCGAATCAGCCCCAGCATTTT
NA	NA	TRBJ2-2	TRBV10-1	CASSDRVVSGELFF	TGCGCCAGCAGTGACAGGGTAGTTAGCGGGGAGCTGTTTTTT
NA	NA	TRBJ1-2	TRBV4-2	CASSQEPRQGGNGYTF	TGTGCCAGCAGCCAAGAGCCGCGCCAGGGCGGGAATGGCTACACCTTC
NA	NA	TRBJ1-1	TRBV4-3	CASSQGQVNTEAFF	TGCGCCAGCAGCCAGGGGCAGGTGAACACTGAAGCTTTCTTT
NA	NA	TRBJ1-2	TRBV18	CASSLPLREGGPYGYTF	TGTGCCAGCTCACTTCCCCTCCGGGAGGGAGGACCTTATGGCTACACCTTC
once	NA	TRBJ1-1	TRBV7-2	CASSLEGRRNTEAFF	TGTGCCAGCAGCTTAGAGGGGCGACGGAACACTGAAGCTTTCTTT
NA	NA	TRBJ2-5	TRBV6-5	CASSFLGTRQGTQYF	TGTGCCAGCAGTTTCCTCGGGACAAGACAAGGGACCCAGTACTTC
NA	NA	TRBJ1-3	TRBV19	CASSIGSGNTIYF	TGTGCCAGTAGTATCGGGAGCGGAAACACCATATATTTT
NA	NA	TRBJ2-3	TRBV30	CAWSSSGFTDTQYF	TGTGCCTGGAGTTCCTCCGGTTTCACAGATACGCAGTATTTT
NA	NA	TRBJ2-3	TRBV9	CASSVDLSTDTQYF	TGTGCCAGCAGCGTAGACCTAAGCACAGATACGCAGTATTTT
NA	TRBD1	TRBJ1-2	TRBV5-8	CASSWTGTGAYGYTF	TGTGCCAGCAGCTGGACGGGGACAGGAGCCTATGGCTACACCTTC
NA	TRBD1	TRBJ2-1	TRBV10-1	CASSERQGANEQFF	TGCGCCAGCAGTGAAAGGCAGGGGGCAAATGAGCAGTTCTTC
NA	NA	TRBJ1-6	TRBV11-2	CASTQWGGALNSPLHF	TGTGCCAGCACCCAGTGGGGGGGTGCCCTTAATTCACCCCTCCACTTT
NA	TRBD2	TRBJ2-5	TRBV4-1	CASSQISSGDQETQYF	TGCGCCAGCAGCCAAATCTCTAGCGGGGACCAAGAGACCCAGTACTTC
NA	NA	TRBJ1-2	TRBV5-6	CASSFGAVGYTF	TGTGCCAGCAGCTTCGGTGCTGTTGGCTACACCTTC
NA	TRBD1	TRBJ1-4	TRBV4-3	CASSQGTGTGGEKLFF	TGCGCCAGCAGCCAAGGAACCGGGACAGGGGGTGAAAAACTGTTTTTT
NA	NA	TRBJ1-6	TRBV6-5	CASSYGGLLPLHF	TGTGCCAGCAGTTACGGCGGGCTCTTACCCCTCCACTTT
NA	NA	TRBJ2-5	TRBV7-9	CASSSTLSGGAGETQYF	TGTGCCAGCAGCTCGACTCTTTCTGGGGGGGCGGGGGAGACCCAGTACTTC
once	NA	TRBJ1-4	TRBV5-6	CASSLGFYAETNEKLFF	TGTGCCAGCAGCTTGGGCTTTTATGCGGAAACTAATGAAAAACTGTTTTTT
few	TRBD2	TRBJ2-7	TRBV11-3	CASSLLAGGRITYEQYF	TGTGCCAGCAGCTTGCTAGCGGGGGGCAGGATCACCTACGAGCAGTACTTC
NA	NA	TRBJ2-1	TRBV6-1	CASGLYNEQFF	TGTGCCAGCGGCCTGTACAATGAGCAGTTCTTC
NA	TRBD1	TRBJ1-1	TRBV5-1	CASSVQGTDTEAFF	TGCGCCAGCAGCGTACAGGGGACCGACACTGAAGCTTTCTTT
NA	TRBD2	TRBJ2-5	TRBV6-5	CASSYSNREGTQYF	TGTGCCAGCAGTTACTCGAATCGGGAGGGGACCCAGTACTTC
NA	TRBD1	TRBJ1-1	TRBV29-1	CSVIRTGGNTEAFF	TGCAGCGTTATACGGACAGGGGGGAACACTGAAGCTTTCTTT
NA	NA	TRBJ1-1	TRBV5-1	CASSYTQGAVSKAFF	TGCGCCAGCAGCTATACACAGGGTGCCGTCTCTAAAGCTTTCTTT
NA	NA	TRBJ1-1	TRBV6-4	CPSRNTEAFF	TGTCCCTCCCGTAACACTGAAGCTTTCTTT
NA	NA	TRBJ2-3	TRBV6-5	CASSPSGETDTQYF	TGTGCCAGCAGCCCTTCGGGGGAGACAGATACGCAGTATTTT
NA	TRBD2	TRBJ2-3	TRBV5-1	CASSLEGGGSTDTQYF	TGCGCCAGCAGCTTGGAGGGCGGGGGGAGCACAGATACGCAGTATTTT
NA	NA	TRBJ1-1	TRBV6-6	CASSSGRGEAFF	TGTGCCAGCAGCTCAGGGAGGGGCGAAGCTTTCTTT
NA	NA	TRBJ2-3	TRBV11-3	CASSLFTGSADTQYF	TGTGCCAGCAGCTTATTCACAGGGAGCGCAGATACGCAGTATTTT
NA	NA	TRBJ2-5	TRBV7-7	CASSLARSAGSQETQYF	TGTGCCAGCAGCTTAGCTCGGTCCGCAGGTAGTCAAGAGACCCAGTACTTC
NA	NA	TRBJ1-2	TRBV5-1	CASSLEAQGYGYTF	TGCGCCAGCAGCTTGGAAGCGCAAGGCTATGGCTACACCTTC
NA	NA	TRBJ1-4	TRBV6-5	CASSWNRDTLNEKLFF	TGTGCCAGCAGTTGGAACCGGGACACTTTAAATGAAAAACTGTTTTTT
NA	TRBD2	TRBJ2-1	TRBV30	CAWSVLAGRREQFF	TGTGCCTGGAGTGTACTAGCGGGGAGACGTGAGCAGTTCTTC
NA	TRBD1	TRBJ1-5	TRBV23-1	CASGRQGADNQPQHF	TGCGCCAGCGGCCGACAGGGGGCAGACAATCAGCCCCAGCATTTT
NA	NA	TRBJ1-2	TRBV7-9	CATHGGGPYGYTF	TGTGCCACCCATGGGGGAGGGCCCTATGGCTACACCTTC
NA	NA	TRBJ1-1	TRBV6-1	CASQVGANTEAFF	TGTGCCAGCCAGGTGGGAGCGAACACTGAAGCTTTCTTT
NA	NA	TRBJ1-3	TRBV27	CASSDSPGNTIYF	TGTGCCAGCAGTGACAGTCCTGGAAACACCATATATTTT
NA	NA	TRBJ2-4	TRBV6-5	CASGLAKNIQYF	TGTGCCAGCGGACTAGCCAAAAACATTCAGTACTTC
once	NA	TRBJ2-7	TRBV5-6	CASSLGAVISSEQYF	TGTGCCAGCAGCCTCGGTGCTGTGATCTCCTCCGAGCAGTACTTC
NA	TRBD1	TRBJ1-2	TRBV7-9	CASSLWDRELWGYTF	TGTGCCAGCAGCTTATGGGACAGGGAACTTTGGGGCTACACCTTC
NA	TRBD1	TRBJ1-1	TRBV18	CASSPLGQGVNTEAFF	TGTGCCAGCTCACCACTGGGACAGGGTGTGAACACTGAAGCTTTCTTT
NA	NA	TRBJ2-6	TRBV27	CASSLLGAGANVLTF	TGTGCCAGCAGTTTATTGGGAGCTGGGGCCAACGTCCTGACTTTC